Detailed here is one T cell receptor (beta chain). Its antigen is unknown. The sample belongs to a study of monozygotic twins with cystic fibrosis. The study's findings and limits: Monozygotic CF twins shared more identical nucleotide clonotypes than unrelated patients.

This CDR3 has 12 amino acids. From germline, CDR1 is ENHRY and CDR2 SYGVKD. The trim removed 6 bases at V and 6 bases at J, leaving 5 bases unmatched. TCRdb's table, derived via immunoSEQ multiplex PCR, lists solely in-frame clones and lacks some. The sample contains about 20,000 clones, 80% to 90% of which appear only once. The TCR originated in a woman aged 30 to 39 with cystic fibrosis. The source material was blood. V and J are TRBV10-3 and TRBJ2-7, with 7 nucleotides matching TRBD2. The CDR3 DNA reads as TGTGCCATCAGGACGGGCGGGGGCGAGCAGTACTTC. It translates to CAIRTGGGEQYF.